This T cell receptor (beta chain) was observed in a study of response to subunit inactivated influenza vaccine. A single record per CDR3 protein comes from TCRdb applying MiXCR to the RT-PCR reads. The table includes roughly 780,000 distinct CDR3 sequences, approximately 17% detected once. The CDR3 has 15 amino acids. Trimming cost V 1 base and J 3 bases; bases outside gene matches: 6. Per the germline V gene, CDR1 is MNHEY and CDR2 is SVGEGT. Study conclusions and caveats: There was a suggestion from the authors that each seasonal influenza vaccination recruits few new T cells.

This clonotype turned up a few times. Its target is not known. The chain links TRBV6-2 or TRBV6-3 to TRBJ2-7; 7 nucleotides line up with TRBD2. Sequences were derived from PBMCs from blood, sampled around 5 days after vaccination. This sequence was found in a man aged 50-60 years who received an inactivated influenza vaccine. This chain's CDR3 is CASSYLAGDFYEQYF. The DNA for the CDR3 is TGTGCCAGCAGTTACTTGGCGGGAGATTTCTACGAGCAGTACTTC.